The clone carrying this T cell receptor (beta chain) was counted a few times. Produced via immunoSEQ multiplex PCR; TCRdb's table is partial and in-frame only. The sample yields 70,000 to 80,000 clones, more than 75% seen once. This specimen belongs to a study of control samples from healthy donors and cancer patients. The V end was cut by 2 bases, the J end by 5 bases, with 9 bases between. The CDR3 sequence is 14 residues long. Germline V gene sequence: CDR1 SGHDN, CDR2 FVKESK. This chain connects TRBV14 to TRBJ2-2; D is uncertain. Source material: blood. The source of this sequence is a man aged 50 to 59 in good health. The CDR3 sequence is CASSQFRGTGELFF. CDR3 nucleotide sequence: TGTGCCAGCAGCCAATTCAGAGGTACCGGGGAGCTGTTTTTT.